The 13 T cell receptor beta chains in this list originate from one sample, sequenced in a study of human T cells and chemical hapten exposure. Stated time point: pre-sensitization, week 0. Stated treatment: therapeutic diphenylcyclopropenone sensitization with weekly scalp DPC. TCRdb fed the RACE reads into MiXCR, producing one record per CDR3 protein. The top ten clones hold 2% to 3% of a sample with 300,000 to 450,000 distinct CDR3 sequences, 4.5% to 6% of them seen once. The sequencing here drew on whole blood, taken in connection with sensitization to the hapten diphenylcyclopropenone (DPC). Receptor source: a woman in her fifties or sixties with alopecia areata. Some clones in this sample may be carry-over from other donors' samples.

The chain couples TRBV12-3 or TRBV12-4 to TRBJ1-1, with D maybe TRBD1 (5 bases). The CDR3 covers 12 residues. V lost 6 bases, J lost 4 bases, and 9 bases lay in between. The CDR3 bases are TGTGCCAGCAGACCCCAGGGCACTGAAGCTTTCTTT. It yields the protein CASRPQGTEAFF.

In its sample, this clonotype was seen many times. The chain carries TRBV12-3 or TRBV12-4 and TRBJ1-2, with D possibly matching TRBD1 (5 bases). The CDR3 has 14 amino acids. Between the trimmed V and J ends, which lost 5 bases and 8 bases, there was a span of 18 bases. The CDR3, as DNA: TGTGCCAGCAGTCCGGGACGGGGGACGTTCGGCTACACCTTC. It translates to CASSPGRGTFGYTF.

This clonotype was counted ten times or more. The rearrangement links TRBV28 to TRBJ1-3; the D gene is possibly TRBD1 (6 bases). Germline CDR1 MDHEN, CDR2 SYDVKM. V was clipped by 4 bases and J by 2 bases, with 9 bases between them. The CDR3 has 14 residues. CDR3 sequence reads: CASSSPGAGNTIYF. The CDR3 DNA follows: TGTGCCAGCAGTTCTCCAGGGGCTGGAAACACCATATATTTT.

This sequence joins TRBV5-6 and TRBJ1-1; a possible D gene is TRBD1 (5 bases). The germline V and J ends were trimmed by 0 bases and 4 bases, with 16 bases remaining between them. The CDR3 is made up of 16 amino acids. Germline V gene lookup returns CDR1 SGHDT and CDR2 YYEEEE. CDR3 amino acids: CASSLEMGRVGTEAFF. CDR3 nucleotide sequence: TGTGCCAGCAGCTTGGAAATGGGCAGGGTTGGCACTGAAGCTTTCTTT.

This clonotype was seen many times. This rearrangement joins TRBV28 to TRBJ1-1, with D possibly being TRBD1 (6 bases). The CDR3 sequence is 14 residues long. Germline V gene sequence: CDR1 MDHEN, CDR2 SYDVKM. V shed 3 bases and J shed 6 bases, with 14 bases lying between them. For the CDR3, the DNA is TGTGCCAGCAGTTTTCTGGGGGCGATAGCTGAAGCTTTCTTT. This sequence encodes CASSFLGAIAEAFF.

This clonotype was counted ten times or more. The CDR3 bases are TGTGCCAGCAGCCCATACTCGGGCGCAGATACGCAGTATTTT. Translating gives CASSPYSGADTQYF. V and J are TRBV7-2 and TRBJ2-3; unclear D gene. This CDR3 is 14 amino acids long. Germline V gene lookup returns CDR1 SGHTA and CDR2 FQGNSA. The ends were cut back, 5 bases at V and 4 bases at J, with 13 bases in the middle.

The chain uses TRBV12-3 or TRBV12-4 and TRBJ1-4; 8 bases fit TRBD1. Germline trimming cut 5 bases from V and 4 bases from J; bases unmatched to any gene: 6. There are 15 residues in the CDR3. CDR3 region: CASSIGQGFNEKLFF. In nucleotides, the CDR3 is TGTGCCAGCAGTATTGGACAGGGATTTAATGAAAAACTGTTTTTT.

This clonotype was observed many times. The gene calls are TRBV2 and TRBJ2-7; D remains ambiguous. V lost 0 bases, J lost 3 bases, and 12 bases lay in between. Looked up from germline, CDR1 is SNHLY and CDR2 is FYNNEI. The CDR3 has 15 amino acids. CDR3 sequence: CASSEASGHYYEQYF. CDR3 coding DNA: TGTGCCAGCAGTGAAGCGTCGGGCCATTACTACGAGCAGTACTTC. The full variable domain, its missing parts supplied by reference TRBV2 and TRBJ2-7, is EPEVTQTPSHQVTQMGQEVILRCVPISNHLYFYWYRQILGQKVEFLVSFYNNEISEKSEIFDDQFSVERPDGSNFTLKIRSTKLEDSAMYFCASSEASGHYYEQYFGPGTRLTVT.

This clonotype has only a few counts. The chain joins TRBV5-5 to TRBJ2-1; D is unclear. This CDR3 spans 11 amino acids. The V gene's germline CDR1 is SGHKS and CDR2 YYEKEE (reference sequence). Trimming took 4 bases from V and 10 from J, leaving 9 bases between them. CDR3 amino acids: CASSPVGEQFF. CDR3 nucleotide sequence: TGTGCCAGCAGCCCGGTCGGGGAGCAGTTCTTC.

The chain uses TRBV6-2 or TRBV6-3 and TRBJ2-7, with D perhaps assigned TRBD1 or TRBD2 (5 bases each). Germline V gene lookup returns CDR1 MNHEY and CDR2 SVGEGT. This CDR3 spans 14 amino acids. V gave up 2 bases and J gave up 2 bases, with 10 bases separating them. CDR3 protein: CASSYEGYPYEQYF. Written as DNA, the CDR3 is TGTGCCAGCAGTTACGAGGGGTACCCCTACGAGCAGTACTTC.

This clonotype was counted many times. The chain uses TRBV4-1 and TRBJ2-3, with D hard to call. With 5 bases removed from V and 3 bases from J, the gap between germline ends came to 9 bases. The V gene's germline CDR1 is MGHRA and CDR2 YSYEKL. This CDR3 spans 13 amino acids. CDR3 nucleotides: TGCGCCAGCAGCGGGCTCTGGACAGATACGCAGTATTTT. Translation gives CASSGLWTDTQYF.

The rearrangement uses TRBV6-5 and TRBJ1-6; D is uncertain. The germline V gene encodes CDR1 MNHEY and CDR2 SVGAGI. The CDR3 spans 12 residues. Trimming shortened V by 6 bases and J by 7 bases, and 7 bases separated the two germline ends. The chain's CDR3 is CASRGSNSPLHF. CDR3 DNA sequence: TGTGCCAGCAGGGGATCCAATTCACCCCTCCACTTT.

The genes are TRBV4-1 and TRBJ2-1, with D possibly being TRBD1 or TRBD2 (5 bases each). The CDR3 runs to 14 residues. V was trimmed by 4 bases and J by 5 bases, leaving 12 bases between them. Germline values: CDR1 MGHRA, CDR2 YSYEKL. The CDR3 nucleotides read TGCGCCAGCAGCCCGACAGTGGGGGACAATGAGCAGTTCTTC. Its protein product is CASSPTVGDNEQFF.